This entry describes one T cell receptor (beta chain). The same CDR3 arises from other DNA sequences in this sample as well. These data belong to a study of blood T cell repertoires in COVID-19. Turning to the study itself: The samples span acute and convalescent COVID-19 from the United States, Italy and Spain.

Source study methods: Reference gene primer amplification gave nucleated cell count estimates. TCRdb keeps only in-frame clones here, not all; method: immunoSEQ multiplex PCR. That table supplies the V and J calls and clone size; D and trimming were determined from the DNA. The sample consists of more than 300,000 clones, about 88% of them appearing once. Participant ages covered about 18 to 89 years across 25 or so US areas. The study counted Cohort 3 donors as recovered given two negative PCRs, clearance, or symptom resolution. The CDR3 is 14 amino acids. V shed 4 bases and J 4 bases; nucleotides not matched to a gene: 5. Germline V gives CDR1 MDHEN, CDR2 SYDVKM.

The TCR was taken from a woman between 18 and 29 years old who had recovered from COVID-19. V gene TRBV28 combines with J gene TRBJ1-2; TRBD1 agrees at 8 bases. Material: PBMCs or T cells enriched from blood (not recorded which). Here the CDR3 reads CASSSGTGVYGYTF. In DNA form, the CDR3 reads TGTGCCAGCAGTTCCGGGACAGGTGTCTATGGCTACACCTTC.